This TCR beta chain was identified in a study of blood T cell repertoires in COVID-19. Study summary: The cDNA or gDNA used as material had been derived from T cells, B-cell-depleted T cells, or PBMCs.

How the authors handled the data: Reference gene primers were amplified, and this amplification served to estimate nucleated cell counts. The data were produced by immunoSEQ multiplex PCR, yet TCRdb's version contains in-frame clones alone and is incomplete. V and J calls and clone size are given by that table; D and trimming were obtained from the DNA. The sample records tens of thousands of clones, about 88% being singletons. This CDR3 spans 15 amino acids. Germline V gene lookup returns CDR1 SGHRS and CDR2 YFSETQ. V lost 2 bases and J lost 1; bases outside the gene matches: 4. Sequenced material: peripheral blood. This TCR was recovered from a human donor in a cohort sampled during active COVID-19. The rearrangement links TRBV5-1 to TRBJ2-3, with 7 bases fitting TRBD2. CDR3: CASSFLGGGTDTQYF. The DNA for the CDR3 is TGCGCCAGCAGCTTCCTTGGGGGGGGCACAGATACGCAGTATTTT.